This T cell receptor beta chain was identified during a study of control samples from healthy donors and cancer patients. Germline CDR1 is KGHDR and CDR2 is SFDVKD. The CDR3 is made up of 15 amino acids. V lost 5 bases and J 1 base, leaving 11 bases between the germline ends. A single count supports this clone. The assay was immunoSEQ multiplex PCR, and TCRdb's table has in-frame clones only and misses some. The data show 51,000 or so clones, 75% to 90% seen once. The rearrangement uses TRBV24-1 and TRBJ2-1, with D maybe TRBD2 (7 bases). This TCR was sampled from a man aged 70 or older in good health. Sequenced sample: blood. CDR3 region: CATSGGGLSYNEQFF. The CDR3 DNA reads TGTGCCACCAGTGGGGGGGGCCTATCCTACAATGAGCAGTTCTTC.